The 6 T cell receptor beta chains reported below all come from one sample, sequenced in a study of T-cell reconstitution after alpha-beta-depleted transplantation in children. This sample's TCRbeta library carried unique molecular identifier barcodes. TCRdb fed the PCR reads into MiXCR, producing one record per CDR3 protein. This table has hundreds of thousands of distinct CDR3 sequences, roughly 13% appearing once. The source material was PBMCs, mostly from graft donor cells, sampled 360 days after TCRalphabeta/CD19-depleted stem cell transplant. The receptors shown here come from a male patient aged 10-17 years who had a stem cell transplant for acute myeloid leukemia, so the T cells may come from the graft donor.

This clonotype was observed a handful of times. This rearrangement joins TRBV29-1 to TRBJ1-4; D unclear. V was clipped by 4 bases and J by 8 bases, with 14 bases between them. The CDR3 sequence is 13 residues long. Germline CDR1 SQVTM, CDR2 ANQGSEA. The CDR3 DNA reads TGCAGCGTTGGCCCTCGACTTGGGGAAAAACTGTTTTTT. Translating it yields CSVGPRLGEKLFF.

V and J are TRBV7-2 and TRBJ2-7, with D maybe TRBD2 (6 bases). The CDR3 spans 12 residues. The V gene's germline CDR1 is SGHTA and CDR2 FQGNSA. Trimming removed 4 bases from V and 5 bases from J, with 9 bases in between. The CDR3 sequence: CASSYRRDEQYF. The CDR3 DNA reads TGTGCCAGCAGCTACCGGAGGGACGAGCAGTACTTC.

This clonotype occurred many times. The chain links TRBV7-9 to TRBJ2-1; D is uncertain. The germline V and J ends were trimmed by 2 bases and 5 bases, with 13 bases remaining between them. This CDR3 has 15 residues. Germline V lookup: CDR1 SEHNR, CDR2 FQNEAQ (reference sequence). The CDR3 DNA reads as TGTGCCAGCAGCTTAAAGCGACTCTGGGACAATGAGCAGTTCTTC. This sequence encodes CASSLKRLWDNEQFF.

The chain combines TRBV7-2 with TRBJ2-5, with 8 positions matching TRBD2. Germline V gives CDR1 SGHTA, CDR2 FQGNSA. The CDR3 covers 13 residues. The V and J ends lost 6 bases and 5 bases, in that order; junction bases with no gene match: 5. The CDR3 DNA reads TGTGCCAGCAGACGGACTAGCCGGGAGACCCAGTACTTC. Its protein is CASRRTSRETQYF.

The chain joins TRBV20-1 to TRBJ2-7; either TRBD1 or TRBD2 may fit D (5 bases each). The length of the CDR3 is 14 residues. V lost 0 bases and J lost 4, with 13 bases in between. CDR1 is DFQATT, CDR2 SNEGSKA, per germline (reference sequence). The CDR3 reads CSARDEGTIYEQYF. The CDR3 coding sequence is TGCAGTGCTAGAGATGAGGGGACCATATACGAGCAGTACTTC.

This clonotype is a singleton in its sample. It is likely a read error, because the conserved phenylalanine at the end of the CDR3 is missing. Because the CDR3's place on the DNA is in doubt, the DNA is left out and the CDR3 is given as listed by TCRdb. The CDR3 reads CASSKCTGASASYEQYL. The chain combines TRBV21-1 with TRBJ2-7; the D segment call TRBD2 is taken from the table without a DNA check. TRBV21-1 is a pseudogene. The length of the CDR3 is 17 amino acids, counting both ends.